The rows below give T cell receptor beta chains drawn from one sample of a study of CXCR3-negative and CXCR3-positive naive CD8 T cells. Reanalyzing the 5' RACE reads, TCRdb keeps one entry per CDR3 protein, without DNA. This specimen shows about 62,000 distinct CDR3 sequences; the ten leading clones hold 3.5% to 5.5%. The sequenced material came from naive CXCR3- CD8+ T cells from blood. All receptors derive from a human donor in good health. Some clones in this sample may be carry-over from other donors' samples. The CDR3 runs from the conserved cysteine through the conserved F or W. Each record gives: J gene, V gene, CDR3 protein.

j_gene: TRBJ2-7; v_gene: TRBV9; CDR3aa: CASSALPGLANPWEQYF
j_gene: TRBJ2-3; v_gene: TRBV2; CDR3aa: CASSEARASGGAITDTQYF
j_gene: TRBJ1-5; v_gene: TRBV28; CDR3aa: CASSLTGEPQHF
j_gene: TRBJ2-4; v_gene: TRBV27; CDR3aa: CATTTGAEGKNIQYF
j_gene: TRBJ2-5; v_gene: TRBV28; CDR3aa: CASRRDGSKTQYF
j_gene: TRBJ2-1; v_gene: TRBV6-6; CDR3aa: CASRSGIEQFF
j_gene: TRBJ2-7; v_gene: TRBV21-1; CDR3aa: CASSNRGPTYEQYF
j_gene: TRBJ1-5; v_gene: TRBV28; CDR3aa: CASSSPGSDRGYQNQPQHF
j_gene: TRBJ2-3; v_gene: TRBV7-9; CDR3aa: CASSLLGLAAKTDTQYF
j_gene: TRBJ1-3; v_gene: TRBV29-1; CDR3aa: CSVDENSGNTIYF
j_gene: TRBJ2-2; v_gene: TRBV14; CDR3aa: CASSQDRDPGELFF
j_gene: TRBJ2-7; v_gene: TRBV3-1; CDR3aa: CASSPGTNEQYF
j_gene: TRBJ2-2; v_gene: TRBV29-1; CDR3aa: CSVEEGTESNTGELFF
j_gene: TRBJ2-2; v_gene: TRBV19; CDR3aa: CAGLYAGELFF
j_gene: TRBJ1-2; v_gene: TRBV4-3; CDR3aa: CASSQEIGTRTLGYTF
j_gene: TRBJ2-3; v_gene: TRBV6-5; CDR3aa: CASSLGTVNTDTQYF
j_gene: TRBJ2-3; v_gene: TRBV6-2/TRBV6-3; CDR3aa: CAGSGGEKVTDTQYF
j_gene: TRBJ2-7; v_gene: TRBV19; CDR3aa: CASSLRDRGPYEQYF
j_gene: TRBJ2-1; v_gene: TRBV29-1; CDR3aa: CSGVSGRDEQFF
j_gene: TRBJ2-3; v_gene: TRBV12-3/TRBV12-4; CDR3aa: CASSFTSGSYDTQYF
j_gene: TRBJ2-1; v_gene: TRBV29-1; CDR3aa: CSVFFGTSDNEQFF